This T cell receptor (beta chain) originates from a study of blood T cell repertoires in COVID-19. For the study at large: Sources were T cells, B-cell-depleted T cells, or PBMCs; the material itself was cDNA or gDNA.

Trimming cost V 1 base and J 8 bases, with 8 bases left between them. The germline CDR1 and CDR2 sequences are LGHDT and YNNKEL (reference sequence). The CDR3 runs 13 residues. Participants' own reports of clinical history determined their cohort assignment. TCRdb's table, derived via immunoSEQ multiplex PCR, lists solely in-frame clones and lacks some. The sample contains about 200,000 clones, approximately 82% of which appear only once. The clonotype comes from an older woman with acute COVID-19. The chain couples TRBV3-1 (or the pseudogene TRBV3-2) to TRBJ1-4; D is unclear. The sample comprised PBMCs or T cells enriched from blood (not recorded which). CDR3 loop: CASSQVVSEKLFF. The CDR3 DNA is TGTGCCAGCAGCCAAGTCGTGTCGGAAAAACTGTTTTTT.